A single sample gave rise to the 17 T cell receptor beta chains below, sequenced in a study of Ad26.COV2.S vaccination and SARS-CoV-2 variants. Treatment reported: 19 received Ad26.COV2.S at low or high dose, single or two shots; several received placebo; per-sample allocation not given. Collection of the samples took place on day 63 after the first injection of vaccine or placebo. Produced via immunoSEQ multiplex PCR; TCRdb's table is partial and in-frame only. The sample carries about half a million clones, 89% recorded once. Sequenced here: peripheral blood, sampled in a trial of Ad26.COV2.S vaccine versus placebo. The source of these receptors is a person between 18 and 59 years old who received the Ad26.COV2.S COVID-19 vaccine or a placebo.

CDR3 amino acids: CASSYTPGLAGYEQYF. Here the CDR3 DNA reads TGTGCCAGCAGTTACACCCCGGGACTAGCGGGCTACGAGCAGTACTTC. The chain recombines TRBV6-5 with TRBJ2-7; 12 bases agree with TRBD2. Germline loops: CDR1 MNHEY, CDR2 SVGAGI. The CDR3 covers 16 residues. V trimming: 2 bases; J trimming: 3 bases; junction bases outside the gene matches: 5.

The V call is TRBV5-4, the J call TRBJ2-3; 8 bases agree with TRBD2. Germline V gene lookup returns CDR1 SGHNT and CDR2 YYREEE (reference sequence). After removal of 7 bases from V and 4 bases from J, the junction contained 11 bases not matched to a gene. This CDR3 has 15 residues. The CDR3 spells CASASGTRWADTQYF. The CDR3 DNA reads TGTGCCAGCGCATCGGGGACTAGGTGGGCAGATACGCAGTATTTT.

This clone showed up just once. This CDR3 reads CASSVGLANTGELFF. As DNA, the CDR3 is TGTGCCAGCAGCGTGGGACTAGCGAACACCGGGGAGCTGTTTTTT. This sequence joins TRBV13 and TRBJ2-2, with 8 bases identical to TRBD2. Germline V lookup: CDR1 PRHDT, CDR2 FYEKMQ (reference sequence). With 5 bases clipped from V and 0 bases from J, the junction kept 2 bases outside the gene matches. The CDR3 consists of 15 residues.

This clone showed up just a few times. The sample carries other DNA sequences with the same CDR3. The chain couples TRBV7-2 to TRBJ2-7; TRBD2 aligns across 10 bases. Germline CDR1 is SGHTA and CDR2 is FQGNSA. V dropped 1 base and J dropped 0; count of bases not matched to a gene: 0. CDR3 length equals 15 residues. The CDR3 nucleotides read TGTGCCAGCAGCTTAGGGACTAGCGGCTCCTACGAGCAGTACTTC. Translated, it gives CASSLGTSGSYEQYF. The full variable domain, completed using reference TRBV7-2 and TRBJ2-7, is GAGVSQSPSNKVTEKGKDVELRCDPISGHTALYWYRQSLGQGLEFLIYFQGNSAPDKSGLPSDRFSAERTGGSVSTLTIQRTQQEDSAVYLCASSLGTSGSYEQYFGPGTRLTVT.

The chain joins TRBV7-9 to TRBJ1-2, with a weak D call TRBD1 (5 bases). Germline CDR1 SEHNR, CDR2 FQNEAQ (reference sequence). There are 15 residues in the CDR3. With 3 bases removed from V and 6 bases from J, the gap between germline ends came to 17 bases. The CDR3 DNA sequence: TGTGCCAGCAGCTTTATCGGGACTGAGAGTCATGGCTACACCTTC. Amino acid sequence: CASSFIGTESHGYTF.

This clone was found once. CDR3 loop: CASSPIPGGRWISETQYF. CDR3 bases: TGTGCCAGCAGCCCCATACCTGGCGGGAGATGGATATCAGAGACCCAGTACTTC. The J gene is TRBJ2-5, the V gene TRBV28; 7 nucleotides match TRBD2. This CDR3 is built from 18 residues. The germline CDR1 and CDR2 sequences are MDHEN and SYDVKM. Unmatched junction bases numbered 20, after V lost 6 bases and J lost 4 bases.

The genes are TRBV11-2 and TRBJ2-5; D unclear. The germline CDR1 and CDR2 sequences are SGHAT and FQNNGV. The CDR3 loop spans 13 amino acids. The ends were cut back, 11 bases at V and 5 bases at J, with 18 bases in the middle. The CDR3 loop reads CAADDELRETQYF. Here the CDR3 DNA reads TGTGCCGCCGACGACGAACTACGGGAGACCCAGTACTTC.

This chain links TRBV4-3 with TRBJ1-2; D remains unclear. V was shortened by 1 base and J by 5 bases, with 23 bases between the two germline ends. The CDR3 runs 18 residues. Looked up from germline, CDR1 is LGHNA and CDR2 is YSLEER. As DNA, the CDR3 is TGCGCCAGCAGCCAAGTGGTAGGAAGTTTCACCGGGGAATATGGCTACACCTTC. Amino acids: CASSQVVGSFTGEYGYTF.

CDR3 sequence (DNA): TGTGCCAGCAGTTTCGAAGGGGGGGTCTATGGCTACACCTTC. Its protein is CASSFEGGVYGYTF. This sequence joins TRBV28 and TRBJ1-2, with D possibly being TRBD1 (6 bases). Trimming cost V 3 bases and J 4 bases, with 12 bases left between them. Germline-derived CDR1 and CDR2 are MDHEN and SYDVKM. The CDR3 loop spans 14 amino acids.

The CDR3 here is CASRPGDSTTDTQYF. The CDR3 nucleotides read TGTGCCAGCAGACCCGGGGACAGCACCACAGATACGCAGTATTTT. The chain employs TRBV6-5 and TRBJ2-3; 7 nucleotides agree with TRBD1. CDR3 length equals 15 residues. Germline V CDR1 and CDR2: MNHEY, SVGAGI. Trimming removed 6 bases from V and 2 bases from J; junction bases left unmatched: 8.

The rearrangement joins TRBV11-2 to TRBJ1-5; D is unclear. The CDR3 totals 13 residues. Trimming stripped 5 bases from V and 0 bases from J, with 5 bases between. Germline V lookup: CDR1 SGHAT, CDR2 FQNNGV. CDR3 sequence (DNA): TGTGCCAGCAGCCCGAGTAGCAATCAGCCCCAGCATTTT. It specifies CASSPSSNQPQHF.

This chain links TRBV2 with TRBJ1-1; TRBD1 might be the D (5 bases). The CDR3 length is 11 residues. Trimming removed 6 bases from V and 7 bases from J, with 9 bases in between. CDR1 and CDR2 from the germline V gene are SNHLY and FYNNEI. In nucleotides, the CDR3 is TGTGCCAGCAGACATACAGGTGAAGCTTTCTTT. Protein sequence: CASRHTGEAFF.

The V and J genes are TRBV7-9 and TRBJ2-7, with 9 bases lining up with TRBD1. The CDR3 is made up of 15 amino acids. J lost 5 bases, V lost 1 base, and 6 bases had no gene match. The V gene's germline CDR1 is SEHNR and CDR2 FQNEAQ (reference sequence). The CDR3 nucleotides read TGTGCCAGCAGCTTAGGCGGGACAGGGACCAACGAGCAGTACTTC. The encoded protein is CASSLGGTGTNEQYF.

The V gene is TRBV7-3, the J gene TRBJ2-6; possibly TRBD1 for D (6 bases). V lost 3 bases, J lost 2 bases, and 17 bases lay in between. Looked up from germline, CDR1 is SGHTA and CDR2 is FQGTGA. The CDR3 contains 18 residues. CDR3 nucleotide sequence: TGTGCCAGCAGCTTTTCTACAGGGAATCGTCCTGGGGCCAACGTCCTGACTTTC. The encoded protein is CASSFSTGNRPGANVLTF.

This clone has more than one count but fewer than ten. The chain couples TRBV10-3 to TRBJ1-5, with D perhaps matching TRBD1 (6 bases). There are 17 residues in the CDR3. Germline V gene data show CDR1 as ENHRY and CDR2 as SYGVKD. The germline V and J ends were trimmed by 3 bases and 2 bases, with 17 bases remaining between them. CDR3 in amino acids: CAISDTITGMRNQPQHF. CDR3 coding DNA: TGTGCCATCAGTGACACAATAACAGGGATGCGCAATCAGCCCCAGCATTTT.

The V gene is TRBV27, the J gene TRBJ2-7; 7 nucleotides agree with TRBD2. This CDR3 is built from 16 residues. The germline V gene has CDR1 MNHEY and CDR2 SMNVEV (reference sequence). Trimming took 0 bases from V and 7 from J; bases not matched to a gene: 12. Here the CDR3 reads CASSLSGGGPGNEQYF. The CDR3 region has the DNA TGTGCCAGCAGTTTATCCGGGGGAGGGCCTGGGAATGAGCAGTACTTC.

V gene TRBV5-4 combines with J gene TRBJ2-5, with a possible D match to TRBD2 (5 bases). CDR3 length: 14 amino acids. Trimming took 0 bases from V and 5 from J, leaving 11 bases between them. CDR1 is SGHNT and CDR2 is YYREEE in the germline V gene (reference sequence). CDR3 region: CASSLGGTGETQYF. DNA for the CDR3: TGTGCCAGCAGCTTGGGCGGAACGGGGGAGACCCAGTACTTC.